The 26 T cell receptor beta chains listed next were all sequenced from one sample in a study of CD8+ T cells in alopecia areata. It was cDNA, reverse transcribed from extracted RNA, that served as the sequencing template. Clones were read by immunoSEQ multiplex PCR, and TCRdb kept only the in-frame ones, dropping some. Among fewer than 250,000 clones listed, 60% were seen once. Treatment given: oral pan-JAK inhibitor, 5-10 mg twice daily. Source: CD4+ T cells sorted from blood, taken at week 4, from a patient treated with tofacitinib. The receptors were sampled from a human donor with alopecia areata.

This clone occurred a few times. The chain couples TRBV19 to TRBJ1-4, with 7 bases that match TRBD1. The V gene end was trimmed by 8 bases and the J gene end by 14 bases; junction bases not matched to a gene: 11. Germline loops: CDR1 LNHDA, CDR2 SQIVND (reference sequence). This CDR3 is built from 12 residues. CDR3 in amino acids: CASSREGAFLFF. As DNA, the CDR3 is TGTGCCAGTTCACGGGAGGGGGCCTTCCTGTTTTTT.

This clone turned up a few times. V is TRBV2 and J is TRBJ2-7, with 8 bases aligning to TRBD1. V shed 5 bases and J 1 base; nucleotides not matched to a gene: 4. Germline V gene sequence: CDR1 SNHLY, CDR2 FYNNEI. The CDR3 sequence is 14 residues long. Here the CDR3 reads CASSLQGVSYEQYF. The CDR3 DNA reads TGTGCCAGCAGTCTACAGGGGGTTTCCTACGAGCAGTACTTC.

In the case of this clone: At the DNA level, this CDR3 is encoded by other sequences in the same sample as well. The chain is built from TRBV30 and TRBJ1-2, with no clear D. The V end was cut by 4 bases, the J end by 2 bases, with 5 bases between. Germline values: CDR1 GTSNPN, CDR2 SVGIG (reference sequence). This CDR3 has 11 amino acids. The CDR3 coding sequence is TGTGCCTGGACCGGGAACTATGGCTACACCTTC. This encodes CAWTGNYGYTF.

The gene calls are TRBV4-3 and TRBJ2-3, with D maybe TRBD1 (5 bases). From germline, CDR1 is LGHNA and CDR2 YSLEER. CDR3 length: 13 amino acids. Trimming pared 0 bases from V and 9 bases from J, leaving 10 bases between. In DNA form, the CDR3 reads TGCGCCAGCAGCCAAGATAGGGCAGGGACGCAGTATTTT. Translating it yields CASSQDRAGTQYF.

The chain joins TRBV30 to TRBJ1-2; 8 bases are a match to TRBD1. V was clipped by 2 bases and J by 8 bases; unmatched bases: 7. The CDR3 is 13 residues long. In germline, CDR1 is GTSNPN, CDR2 SVGIG (reference sequence). In DNA form, the CDR3 reads TGTGCCTGGAGTTTTCAGGGGGCGCAAGGCTACACCTTC. Its protein is CAWSFQGAQGYTF. The variable domain in full, with the rest retrieved from reference TRBV30 and TRBJ1-2, is SQTIHQWPATLVQPVGSPLSLECTVEGTSNPNLYWYRQAAGRGLQLLFYSVGIGQISSEVPQNLSASRPQDRQFILSSKKLLLSDSGFYLCAWSFQGAQGYTFGSGTRLTVV.

A few counts support this clone. The chain has TRBV25-1 and TRBJ2-1, with 7 nucleotides matching TRBD2. CDR3 length: 14 amino acids. The ends lost 5 bases at V and 4 bases at J; junction bases unmatched: 5. Germline CDR1 reads MGHDK; CDR2 reads SYGVNS. The CDR3 region has the DNA TGTGCCAGCAGTTTGCGGGAGCGGTACAATGAGCAGTTCTTC. Translating it yields CASSLRERYNEQFF.

Of note for this clone: Other DNA sequences in the same sample also yield this CDR3. The CDR3 loop is CATSRDPSYEQYF. The DNA for the CDR3 is TGTGCCACCAGCAGAGACCCCTCCTACGAGCAGTACTTC. This chain links TRBV15 with TRBJ2-7; no clear D. The germline V gene has CDR1 LNHNV and CDR2 YYDKDF (reference sequence). CDR3 length: 13 amino acids. The V end was cut by 0 bases, the J end by 0 bases, with 3 bases between.

As to this clone: Other DNA sequences in the same sample also yield this CDR3. V and J are TRBV20-1 and TRBJ2-3; D possibly corresponds to TRBD2 (6 bases). Germline V lookup: CDR1 DFQATT, CDR2 SNEGSKA (reference sequence). Trimming stripped 6 bases from V and 3 bases from J, with 7 bases between. The CDR3 runs 11 residues. The CDR3 sequence is CSAEGTDTQYF. The CDR3 DNA reads TGCAGTGCGGAGGGAACAGATACGCAGTATTTT.

This clone was found once. V usage is TRBV30 and J usage is TRBJ2-5; 8 bases agree with TRBD2. CDR1 and CDR2 (germline): GTSNPN, SVGIG (reference sequence). Trimming cost V 0 bases and J 3 bases; bases outside gene matches: 6. This CDR3 spans 15 amino acids. The CDR3 region is CAWSVPSGSKETQYF. The CDR3 nucleotides read TGTGCCTGGAGTGTACCGAGCGGGAGTAAAGAGACCCAGTACTTC.

Details on this clone: At the DNA level, this CDR3 is encoded by other sequences in the same sample as well. The gene calls are TRBV18 and TRBJ2-6; D is possibly TRBD2 (6 bases). From germline, CDR1 is KGHSH and CDR2 LQKENI. The CDR3 sequence is 17 residues long. The V and J ends lost 4 bases and 0 bases respectively, with 13 bases between them. The DNA of the CDR3 is TGTGCCAGCTCACGCGGGACTCCCGACTCTGGGGCCAACGTCCTGACTTTC. This encodes CASSRGTPDSGANVLTF.

This chain connects TRBV29-1 to TRBJ2-5; D tentatively reads TRBD1 or TRBD2 (7 bases each). Trimming removed 0 bases at V and 11 bases at J, with 19 bases between. The germline CDR1 and CDR2 sequences are SQVTM and ANQGSEA. The CDR3 spans 14 residues. DNA of the CDR3: TGCAGCGTTGAAGATCTCAGGGGGGCGGGAGAGCAGTACTTC. It is translated as CSVEDLRGAGEQYF.

This clone has only a few counts. The gene calls are TRBV29-1 and TRBJ2-7; D may be TRBD2 (6 bases). CDR1 is SQVTM and CDR2 is ANQGSEA in the germline V gene. Deletions cut 6 bases from V and 2 bases from J, with 8 bases between. This CDR3 is 11 amino acids long. The CDR3 nucleotides are TGCAGCGTCCTAGCGACCTACGAGCAGTACTTC. It codes for CSVLATYEQYF.

The rearrangement links TRBV5-1 to TRBJ2-5, with TRBD2 identical over 14 bases. The V gene's germline CDR1 is SGHRS and CDR2 YFSETQ. The CDR3 totals 15 residues. V shed 4 bases and J 5 bases; nucleotides not matched to a gene: 4. The CDR3 protein is CASSIWTSGRETQYF. The CDR3 coding sequence is TGCGCCAGCAGCATCTGGACTAGCGGGAGGGAGACCCAGTACTTC.

This clone was seen a handful of times. The J gene is TRBJ2-7, the V gene TRBV29-1, with TRBD2 matching 12 bases. Trimming took 6 bases from V and 6 from J; bases not matched to a gene: 12. CDR1 and CDR2 (germline): SQVTM, ANQGSEA. The CDR3 loop spans 15 amino acids. CDR3 protein: CSVGSSGRARGEQYF. DNA for the CDR3: TGCAGCGTCGGTTCTAGCGGGAGGGCCCGGGGCGAGCAGTACTTC.

This clone has just one count. The chain is built from TRBV18 and TRBJ1-1; possible D gene TRBD1, 6 bases. Germline V gives CDR1 KGHSH, CDR2 LQKENI. V lost 6 bases, J lost 6 bases, and 14 bases lay in between. CDR3 length: 13 amino acids. The CDR3 region has the DNA TGTGCCAGCTCGTTGGGGGCGTCTTCTGAAGCTTTCTTT. Translated, it gives CASSLGASSEAFF.

The V and J genes are TRBV4-1 and TRBJ2-5, with D maybe TRBD2 (5 bases). V lost 4 bases to trimming and J lost 1 base, with 10 bases between them. Germline lookup yields CDR1 MGHRA and CDR2 YSYEKL. The CDR3 consists of 14 residues. The DNA for the CDR3 is TGCGCCAGCAGCCCCAGACGGGGCCAAGAGACCCAGTACTTC. The encoded protein is CASSPRRGQETQYF.

This chain links TRBV30 with TRBJ2-2, with D perhaps given as TRBD1 or TRBD2 (5 bases each). CDR1 GTSNPN and CDR2 SVGIG come from the germline V gene (reference sequence). The V end was cut by 2 bases, the J end by 0 bases, with 13 bases between. The length of the CDR3 is 16 residues. CDR3 loop: CAWSLQGVANTGELFF. CDR3 DNA sequence: TGTGCCTGGAGTCTCCAGGGAGTTGCGAACACCGGGGAGCTGTTTTTT.

The chain uses TRBV30 and TRBJ1-1; TRBD1 might be the D (5 bases). The germline gives CDR1 GTSNPN, CDR2 SVGIG (reference sequence). Trimming stripped 0 bases from V and 3 bases from J, with 14 bases between. The CDR3 extends over 15 amino acids. CDR3 nucleotide sequence: TGTGCCTGGAGTGTACTTGGGGGTGGGGACACTGAAGCTTTCTTT. Translation: CAWSVLGGGDTEAFF.

The chain couples TRBV4-3 to TRBJ2-3; D remains unclear. CDR1 LGHNA and CDR2 YSLEER come from the germline V gene. The CDR3 covers 15 residues. Trimming took 3 bases from V and 0 from J, leaving 10 bases between them. CDR3 in amino acids: CASSHSGASTDTQYF. The CDR3 DNA reads as TGCGCCAGCAGCCATTCAGGAGCGAGCACAGATACGCAGTATTTT.

The V call is TRBV11-2, the J call TRBJ2-5; D not resolved. Trimming shortened V by 1 base and J by 5 bases, and 8 bases separated the two germline ends. The CDR3 sequence is 13 residues long. CDR1 is SGHAT, CDR2 FQNNGV, per germline. The CDR3 loop reads CASSLGLSETQYF. CDR3 sequence (DNA): TGTGCCAGCAGCTTAGGCCTTTCCGAGACCCAGTACTTC.

The rearrangement uses TRBV7-2 and TRBJ2-5, with TRBD2 matching over 9 bases. CDR3 length: 15 residues. Germline V gives CDR1 SGHTA, CDR2 FQGNSA. The V gene end was trimmed by 5 bases and the J gene end by 2 bases; junction bases not matched to a gene: 6. CDR3 coding DNA: TGTGCCAGCAGCCCCGGCCTAGCGGGACAAGAGACCCAGTACTTC. It translates to CASSPGLAGQETQYF. Variable domain in full (rest from reference TRBV7-2 and TRBJ2-5): GAGVSQSPSNKVTEKGKDVELRCDPISGHTALYWYRQSLGQGLEFLIYFQGNSAPDKSGLPSDRFSAERTGGSVSTLTIQRTQQEDSAVYLCASSPGLAGQETQYFGPGTRLLVL.

This chain links TRBV29-1 with TRBJ1-1, with D possibly TRBD1 on 6 matching bases. Germline CDR1 is SQVTM and CDR2 is ANQGSEA. CDR3 size: 13 residues. The V gene lost 8 bases and the J gene lost 2 bases, with 15 bases spanning the gap. The CDR3 here is CSTKLQGNTEAFF. In DNA form, the CDR3 reads TGCAGCACAAAACTACAGGGAAACACTGAAGCTTTCTTT.

Concerning this clone itself: This specimen includes other DNA sequences encoding the same CDR3. CDR3: CAISELGTGANVLTF. The CDR3 DNA sequence: TGTGCCATCAGTGAGTTAGGGACCGGGGCCAACGTCCTGACTTTC. The chain is built from TRBV10-3 and TRBJ2-6, with D perhaps assigned TRBD1 or TRBD2 (5 bases each). Trimming shortened V by 1 base and J by 4 bases, and 8 bases separated the two germline ends. Germline V CDR1 and CDR2: ENHRY, SYGVKD. The CDR3 extends over 15 amino acids.

The table lists this clone with a few counts. The V call is TRBV28, the J call TRBJ2-5, with D uncertain. CDR1 and CDR2 from the germline V gene are MDHEN and SYDVKM. V lost 5 bases and J lost 7, with 11 bases in between. There are 12 residues in the CDR3. The CDR3 is CASSIRVGTQYF. The CDR3, as DNA: TGTGCCAGCAGTATCCGGGTGGGGACCCAGTACTTC.

This chain joins TRBV20-1 and TRBJ1-1; unclear D gene. Per germline, CDR1 DFQATT and CDR2 SNEGSKA (reference sequence). Trimming pared 3 bases from V and 6 bases from J, leaving 8 bases between. CDR3 length: 11 amino acids. Here the CDR3 DNA reads TGCAGTGCTAGGGGAGGAGCTGAAGCTTTCTTT. Translating gives CSARGGAEAFF.

This sequence joins TRBV25-1 and TRBJ2-7; D not resolved. The CDR3 extends over 13 amino acids. V lost 3 bases and J 7 bases, leaving 13 bases between the germline ends. The germline V gene encodes CDR1 MGHDK and CDR2 SYGVNS. The CDR3 sequence: CASSDHPPGEQYF. CDR3 nucleotide sequence: TGTGCCAGCAGTGACCACCCACCTGGGGAGCAGTACTTC.